This T cell receptor (beta chain) was observed in a study of cytomegalovirus exposure and HLA in healthy donors. Study findings and constraints: By a later analysis, the bulk of CMV-associated TCR beta chains appeared HLA-restricted. An analysis was carried out later, and it reportedly showed fewer N-insertions in an Asian-associated ancestry cluster than the approximately 700-donor mean.

V was pared by 0 bases and J by 8 bases, with 10 bases between. Germline V CDR1 and CDR2: SGHDN, FVKESK. The CDR3 is 13 residues long. PCR primers comprised 60 Vbeta and 13 Jbeta primers. Clones were read by immunoSEQ multiplex PCR, and TCRdb kept only the in-frame ones, dropping some. The table includes roughly 170,000 clones, more than 65% detected once. As to this clone: Antigen unknown.

The sequence was obtained from a girl aged 2 to 10 in good health and CMV-seropositive. The specimen sequenced was PBMCs. V gene TRBV14 combines with J gene TRBJ1-2; possible D gene TRBD1, 5 bases. The CDR3 nucleotides read TGTGCCAGCAGCCAAGACAGGGTTTGGGGCTACACCTTC. It yields the protein CASSQDRVWGYTF. The full variable domain, with the rest looked up from reference TRBV14 and TRBJ1-2, is EAGVTQFPSHSVIEKGQTVTLRCDPISGHDNLYWYRRVMGKEIKFLLHFVKESKQDESGMPNNRFLAERTGGTYSTLKVQPAELEDSGVYFCASSQDRVWGYTFGSGTRLTVV.